The 29 T cell receptor beta chains below come from one sample, sequenced in a study of cytomegalovirus exposure and HLA in healthy donors. PCR was performed using 60 Vbeta and 13 Jbeta primers. Clones were sequenced by immunoSEQ multiplex PCR, and TCRdb holds only the in-frame ones, with some missing. This table lists some 31,000 clones. The sequenced material came from PBMCs. These receptors all stem from a woman between 40 and 50 years old in good health and CMV-seropositive.

In nucleotides, the CDR3 is TGTGCCAGCAGTTGGGGACTCGATCAGTCTTATGGCTACACCTTC. It yields the protein CASSWGLDQSYGYTF. This chain links TRBV6-6 with TRBJ1-2; a possible D gene is TRBD1 (5 bases). This CDR3 has 15 residues. V gave up 4 bases and J gave up 5 bases, with 17 bases separating them. Germline-derived CDR1 and CDR2 are MNHNY and SVGAGI (reference sequence).

V is TRBV6-5 and J is TRBJ2-7; TRBD2 is a possible D gene (6 bases). The germline CDR1 and CDR2 sequences are MNHEY and SVGAGI. V lost 6 bases and J lost 2, with 17 bases in between. The CDR3 loop spans 15 amino acids. CDR3 DNA: TGTGCCAGCAGCCCTGTCCCGGGACTGACCTACGAGCAGTACTTC. Protein product: CASSPVPGLTYEQYF.

The chain carries TRBV10-3 and TRBJ1-2; 9 bases match TRBD1. This CDR3 comprises 14 residues. Germline CDR1 ENHRY, CDR2 SYGVKD. With V trimmed by 2 bases and J by 7 bases, 5 bases remained unmatched. CDR3 region: CAISEADRGSGYTF. CDR3 bases: TGTGCCATCAGTGAGGCGGACAGGGGTAGTGGCTACACCTTC.

The genes are TRBV6-5 and TRBJ1-2; 8 bases are a match to TRBD1. The germline V gene encodes CDR1 MNHEY and CDR2 SVGAGI. This CDR3 region has 14 residues. The trim removed 7 bases at V and 1 base at J, leaving 5 bases unmatched. CDR3 sequence (DNA): TGTGCCAGCACCTGGACAGGGTATAACTATGGCTACACCTTC. This translates into CASTWTGYNYGYTF.

The CDR3 spells CASSVSTDYEQYF. The CDR3 DNA follows: TGTGCCAGCAGCGTGTCGACAGACTACGAGCAGTACTTC. This chain connects TRBV9 to TRBJ2-7; D possibly corresponds to TRBD1 (5 bases). The V and J ends lost 2 bases and 3 bases respectively, with 9 bases between them. The CDR3 is 13 residues long. CDR1 is SGDLS and CDR2 is YYNGEE in the germline V gene.

This rearrangement joins TRBV7-6 to TRBJ2-7; 13 bases are a match to TRBD2. With V trimmed by 4 bases and J by 6 bases, 6 bases remained unmatched. Germline CDR1 reads SGHVS; CDR2 reads FNYEAQ. CDR3 length: 15 amino acids. Here the CDR3 DNA reads TGTGCCAGCAGCTCCGGACTAGCGGGAGTGGGCGAGCAGTACTTC. Protein product: CASSSGLAGVGEQYF.

The gene calls are TRBV30 and TRBJ1-1; a weak D match, TRBD1 (6 bases). The CDR3 consists of 14 residues. The germline V gene has CDR1 GTSNPN and CDR2 SVGIG (reference sequence). Trimming removed 4 bases from V and 0 bases from J, with 12 bases in between. For the CDR3, the DNA is TGTGCCTGGATCTCGGGGACACTGAACACTGAAGCTTTCTTT. Protein product: CAWISGTLNTEAFF.

This sequence joins TRBV25-1 and TRBJ1-3; TRBD1 is a possible D gene (5 bases). Per germline, CDR1 MGHDK and CDR2 SYGVNS. The CDR3 is 16 residues long. V was shortened by 1 base and J by 0 bases, with 10 bases between the two germline ends. CDR3 protein: CASSEWGGSSGNTIYF. CDR3 sequence (DNA): TGTGCCAGCAGTGAATGGGGGGGGAGCTCTGGAAACACCATATATTTT.

J is TRBJ1-5 and V is TRBV5-6; 8 bases match TRBD1. Per germline, CDR1 SGHDT and CDR2 YYEEEE. The CDR3 covers 14 residues. With 2 bases clipped from V and 6 bases from J, the junction kept 4 bases outside the gene matches. CDR3 sequence (DNA): TGTGCCAGCAGCTTCTGGACAGGGACTCAGCCCCAGCATTTT. This translates into CASSFWTGTQPQHF.

V is TRBV6-1 and J is TRBJ2-3; 9 bases fit TRBD2. The CDR3 loop spans 16 amino acids. Germline values: CDR1 MNHNS, CDR2 SASEGT. V dropped 0 bases and J dropped 4; count of bases not matched to a gene: 5. The CDR3 protein is CASSEARGLAADTQYF. In nucleotides, the CDR3 is TGTGCCAGCAGTGAAGCGCGGGGACTAGCAGCAGATACGCAGTATTTT.

Here the CDR3 reads CASSESTGSGAEAFF. DNA for the CDR3: TGCGCCAGCAGTGAGTCGACAGGGAGTGGCGCTGAAGCTTTCTTT. V and J are TRBV10-1 and TRBJ1-1; 7 nucleotides match TRBD1. Germline V lookup: CDR1 WNHNN, CDR2 SYGVQD (reference sequence). Unmatched junction bases numbered 7, after V lost 0 bases and J lost 6 bases. This CDR3 is built from 15 residues.

This chain joins TRBV4-1 and TRBJ2-2, with TRBD2 as a possible D gene (5 bases). The V end was cut by 1 base, the J end by 7 bases, with 13 bases between. Germline loops: CDR1 MGHRA, CDR2 YSYEKL. The CDR3 runs to 15 residues. CDR3 in DNA: TGCGCCAGCAGCCAAGGGAGGATGAGGGTCGGGGAGCTGTTTTTT. This translates into CASSQGRMRVGELFF.

J is TRBJ2-5 and V is TRBV18, with 12 bases that match TRBD2. The CDR3 loop spans 16 amino acids. V trimming: 3 bases; J trimming: 4 bases; junction bases outside the gene matches: 6. Germline CDR1 reads KGHSH; CDR2 reads LQKENI. CDR3 region: CASSPRLAGAGETQYF. In DNA form, the CDR3 reads TGTGCCAGCTCACCTAGACTAGCGGGAGCAGGAGAGACCCAGTACTTC.

The V gene is TRBV7-3, the J gene TRBJ2-7; D not certain. Trimming cost V 2 bases and J 7 bases, with 15 bases left between them. The CDR3 extends over 14 amino acids. CDR1 and CDR2 from the germline V gene are SGHTA and FQGTGA. In DNA, the CDR3 is TGTGCCAGCAGCTTATCCTCGGCTTCGAGGGAGCAGTACTTC. It codes for CASSLSSASREQYF.

The chain links TRBV5-1 to TRBJ2-3, with 10 bases identical to TRBD1. Germline V gives CDR1 SGHRS, CDR2 YFSETQ. CDR3 length equals 17 residues. J was trimmed by 3 bases and V by 3 bases; bases with no gene match: 10. The CDR3 sequence is CASSSGTGDPLTDTQYF. CDR3 bases: TGCGCCAGCAGCTCCGGGACAGGGGACCCCTTAACAGATACGCAGTATTTT.

Details on this clone: Other nucleotide sequences in the sample specify the same CDR3. The chain is built from TRBV15 and TRBJ2-7; 10 bases are shared with TRBD1. The CDR3 loop spans 14 amino acids. With V trimmed by 1 base and J by 5 bases, 2 bases remained unmatched. CDR1 and CDR2 from the germline V gene are LNHNV and YYDKDF (reference sequence). CDR3: CATSRGDRGDEQYF. CDR3 DNA sequence: TGTGCCACCAGCAGAGGGGACAGGGGCGACGAGCAGTACTTC.

The chain carries TRBV28 and TRBJ2-2, with TRBD2 identical over 9 bases. Germline assignment: CDR1 MDHEN and CDR2 SYDVKM. V trimming: 4 bases; J trimming: 6 bases; junction bases outside the gene matches: 12. This CDR3 comprises 17 residues. DNA of the CDR3: TGTGCCAGCAGTTCCTTAGCGGGAGACCGGCCCCCCGGGGAGCTGTTTTTT. This codes for CASSSLAGDRPPGELFF.

The chain has TRBV18 and TRBJ1-1; 10 bases are a match to TRBD1. Germline CDR1 and CDR2: KGHSH and LQKENI. The junction had 7 bases not matched to a gene; V was cut back by 3 bases and J by 6 bases. This CDR3 is built from 15 residues. The CDR3 sequence: CASSPRQGAGAEAFF. CDR3 bases: TGTGCCAGCTCACCGCGACAGGGGGCAGGAGCTGAAGCTTTCTTT. Complete variable domain (other parts from reference TRBV18 and TRBJ1-1): NAGVMQNPRHLVRRRGQEARLRCSPMKGHSHVYWYRQLPEEGLKFMVYLQKENIIDESGMPKERFSAEFPKEGPSILRIQQVVRGDSAAYFCASSPRQGAGAEAFFGQGTRLTVV.

V usage is TRBV20-1 and J usage is TRBJ2-3; no firm D call. Germline V CDR1 and CDR2: DFQATT, SNEGSKA (reference sequence). CDR3 length: 11 residues. Trimming pared 6 bases from V and 5 bases from J, leaving 9 bases between. The CDR3 reads CSAPYVDTQYF. The CDR3 coding sequence is TGCAGTGCCCCCTACGTAGATACGCAGTATTTT.

The V call is TRBV28, the J call TRBJ1-1; perhaps TRBD1 as D (6 bases). Trimming shortened V by 4 bases and J by 1 base, and 13 bases separated the two germline ends. The CDR3 spans 15 residues. CDR1 and CDR2 (germline): MDHEN, SYDVKM. The CDR3 DNA is TGTGCCAGCAGTTCCTTTCTCAGGGGGAACACTGAAGCTTTCTTT. As protein: CASSSFLRGNTEAFF.

CDR3 nucleotides: TGTGCCAGCAGCTTCCCTAGCGGAGAGACCCAGTACTTC. Protein sequence: CASSFPSGETQYF. V is TRBV7-9 and J is TRBJ2-5, with 7 positions matching TRBD2. The CDR3 has 13 amino acids. V lost 3 bases and J lost 4; bases outside the gene matches: 2. Germline loops: CDR1 SEHNR, CDR2 FQNEAQ (reference sequence).

The chain has TRBV7-9 and TRBJ2-3; the match to TRBD2 covers 13 bases. After removal of 3 bases from V and 0 bases from J, the junction contained 0 bases not matched to a gene. The CDR3 sequence is 16 residues long. Germline V gene lookup returns CDR1 SEHNR and CDR2 FQNEAQ (reference sequence). The CDR3 region is CASSLGLAGSTDTQYF. The CDR3 DNA reads TGTGCCAGCAGCTTGGGACTAGCGGGAAGCACAGATACGCAGTATTTT.

As to this clone: Germline is not matched at one junction end, which may reflect a read error. This chain links TRBV29-1 with TRBJ1-1, with D perhaps matching TRBD1 (5 bases). Germline loops: CDR1 SQVTM, CDR2 ANQGSEA. The length of the CDR3 is 13 residues. The chain's CDR3 is CSAQTDMNTEDFF. The DNA for the CDR3 is TGCAGCGCCCAGACGGACATGAACACTGAAGATTTCTTT.

The rearrangement joins TRBV5-1 to TRBJ2-1; 12 positions agree with TRBD2. The germline V gene encodes CDR1 SGHRS and CDR2 YFSETQ. Trimming at V came to 2 bases and at J to 0 bases, leaving 0 bases not matched to a gene. This CDR3 is 16 amino acids long. CDR3 in amino acids: CASSLLAGGSYNEQFF. CDR3 nucleotides: TGCGCCAGCAGCTTACTAGCGGGAGGCTCCTACAATGAGCAGTTCTTC.

V is TRBV6-5 and J is TRBJ2-7; 7 bases map to TRBD1. The ends lost 6 bases at V and 4 bases at J; junction bases unmatched: 6. This CDR3 is 13 amino acids long. The germline V gene encodes CDR1 MNHEY and CDR2 SVGAGI. In nucleotides, the CDR3 is TGTGCCAGCAGACACAGGGGAACGTACGAGCAGTACTTC. Its protein is CASRHRGTYEQYF.

This chain links TRBV2 with TRBJ1-4; D remains ambiguous. The germline gives CDR1 SNHLY, CDR2 FYNNEI. The CDR3 has 15 amino acids. Trimming stripped 5 bases from V and 9 bases from J, with 19 bases between. This CDR3 reads CASSYSAGHPKKLFF. CDR3 in DNA: TGTGCCAGCAGTTACTCTGCGGGCCATCCCAAAAAACTGTTTTTT.

The V and J genes are TRBV30 and TRBJ2-7; D perhaps matches TRBD2 (6 bases). Trimming stripped 2 bases from V and 11 bases from J, with 19 bases between. The germline V gene has CDR1 GTSNPN and CDR2 SVGIG (reference sequence). The CDR3 contains 13 residues. CDR3 amino acids: CAWSFGELSGEYF. For the CDR3, the DNA is TGTGCCTGGAGTTTCGGCGAGCTGTCGGGGGAGTACTTC.

V and J are TRBV5-1 and TRBJ2-1; a possible D gene is TRBD1 (6 bases). The germline CDR1 and CDR2 sequences are SGHRS and YFSETQ. The length of the CDR3 is 15 residues. Deletions cut 4 bases from V and 0 bases from J, with 11 bases between. In DNA form, the CDR3 reads TGCGCCAGCAGCATCGGACAGATCTCCTACAATGAGCAGTTCTTC. This gives the protein CASSIGQISYNEQFF.

The gene calls are TRBV29-1 and TRBJ2-1, with 15 bases aligning to TRBD2. This CDR3 spans 15 amino acids. The junction had 4 bases not matched to a gene; V was cut back by 3 bases and J by 7 bases. CDR1 and CDR2 from the germline V gene are SQVTM and ANQGSEA. The CDR3, as DNA: TGCAGCGTTGAGGGACTAGCGGGAGGACGTAATGAGCAGTTCTTC. Protein: CSVEGLAGGRNEQFF.